This T cell receptor (beta chain) was observed in a study of CXCR3-negative and CXCR3-positive naive CD8 T cells. UMI-labeled TRB cDNA libraries were prepared by 5' RACE. Reanalyzing the 5' RACE reads, TCRdb keeps one entry per CDR3 protein, without DNA. The sample's table shows tens of thousands of distinct CDR3 sequences. The CDR3 sequence is 12 residues long. In germline, CDR1 is SEHNR, CDR2 FQNEAQ (reference sequence). The TCR comes from a human donor in good health. Some clones in this sample may be carry-over from other donors' samples. The sequenced material came from memory CD8+ T cells from blood. V and J are TRBV7-9 and TRBJ2-1. The chain's CDR3 is CASSWIVNEQFF.